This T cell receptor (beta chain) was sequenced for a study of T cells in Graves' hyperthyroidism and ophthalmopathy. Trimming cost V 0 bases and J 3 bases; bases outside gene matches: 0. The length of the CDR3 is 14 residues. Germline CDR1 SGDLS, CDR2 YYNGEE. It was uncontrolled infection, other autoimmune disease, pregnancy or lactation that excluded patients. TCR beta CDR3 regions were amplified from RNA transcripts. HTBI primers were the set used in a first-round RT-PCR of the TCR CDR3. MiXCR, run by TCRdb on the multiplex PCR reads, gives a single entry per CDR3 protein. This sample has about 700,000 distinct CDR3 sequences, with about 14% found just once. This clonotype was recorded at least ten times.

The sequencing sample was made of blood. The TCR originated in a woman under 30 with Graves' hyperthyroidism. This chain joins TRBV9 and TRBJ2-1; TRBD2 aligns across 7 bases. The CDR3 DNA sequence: TGTGCCAGCAGCGTAGGCGGGAGCTACAATGAGCAGTTCTTC. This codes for CASSVGGSYNEQFF. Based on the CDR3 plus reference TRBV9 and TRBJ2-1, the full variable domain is DSGVTQTPKHLITATGQRVTLRCSPRSGDLSVYWYQQSLDQGLQFLIQYYNGEERAKGNILERFSAQQFPDLHSELNLSSLELGDSALYFCASSVGGSYNEQFFGPGTRLTVL.